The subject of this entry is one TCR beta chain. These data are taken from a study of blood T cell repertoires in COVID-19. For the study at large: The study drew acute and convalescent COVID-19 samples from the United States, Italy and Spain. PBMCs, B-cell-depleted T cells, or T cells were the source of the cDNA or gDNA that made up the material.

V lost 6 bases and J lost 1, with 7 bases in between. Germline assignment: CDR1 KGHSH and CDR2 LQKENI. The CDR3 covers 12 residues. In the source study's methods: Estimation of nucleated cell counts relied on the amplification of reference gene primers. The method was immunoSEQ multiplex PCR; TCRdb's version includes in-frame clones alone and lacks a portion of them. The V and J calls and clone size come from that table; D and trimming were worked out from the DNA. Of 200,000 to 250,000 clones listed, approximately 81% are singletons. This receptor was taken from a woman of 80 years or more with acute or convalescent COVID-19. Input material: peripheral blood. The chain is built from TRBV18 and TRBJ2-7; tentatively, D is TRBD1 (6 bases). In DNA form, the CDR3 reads TGTGCCAGCTCCCAGGGGTCCTACGAGCAGTACTTC. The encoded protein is CASSQGSYEQYF. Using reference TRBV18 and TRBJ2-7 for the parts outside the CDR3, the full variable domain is NAGVMQNPRHLVRRRGQEARLRCSPMKGHSHVYWYRQLPEEGLKFMVYLQKENIIDESGMPKERFSAEFPKEGPSILRIQQVVRGDSAAYFCASSQGSYEQYFGPGTRLTVT.